Below are 3 T cell receptor beta chains sequenced from a single sample in a study of regulatory T cells in long-lasting Graves disease. Library construction for TCR beta used iRepertoire HTBI primers and Arm-PCR of CDR3 regions. MiXCR was run by TCRdb on the multiplex PCR reads, yielding one entry per CDR3 protein. The table lists around 480,000 distinct CDR3 sequences, 16% of them singletons, with 12% in the top ten. This sample's time point: newly diagnosed GD, antithyroid drugs for less than 3 months. The TCR library used RNA extracted from PBMCs. A further study also used this sample, focusing on T cells in Graves' hyperthyroidism and ophthalmopathy.

This material consisted of peripheral blood mononuclear cells (PBMCs), taken at new diagnosis, from a patient treated with antithyroid drugs. The origin of the receptors is a man aged 40-49 years with Graves disease.

This clonotype has ten or more counts. The chain carries TRBV5-1 and TRBJ2-1; D may be TRBD2 (5 bases). Trimming removed 4 bases from V and 7 bases from J, with 15 bases in between. The CDR3 sequence is 14 residues long. Germline assignment: CDR1 SGHRS and CDR2 YFSETQ. The CDR3 DNA reads TGCGCCAGCAGCCCGGACTCCGCGGAGAATGAGCAGTTCTTC. This gives the protein CASSPDSAENEQFF.

This clonotype was detected only a few times. A clone one base away is much larger, so this may be a read error. The V call is TRBV20-1, the J call TRBJ2-1; D might be TRBD1 (7 bases). The CDR3 loop spans 14 amino acids. Between the trimmed V and J ends, which lost 3 bases and 6 bases, there was a span of 15 bases. Germline V lookup: CDR1 DFQATT, CDR2 SNEGSKA (reference sequence). The CDR3 bases are TGCAGTGCTAGTCGGGACAGCGGGTCCAATGAGCAGTTCTTC. This encodes CSASRDSGSNEQFF.

This clonotype has only a few counts. The V call is TRBV30, the J call TRBJ2-3, with 10 bases fitting TRBD2. This CDR3 is 16 amino acids long. After removal of 4 bases from V and 4 bases from J, the junction contained 11 bases not matched to a gene. The germline CDR1 and CDR2 sequences are GTSNPN and SVGIG (reference sequence). The CDR3 reads CAWTGGEREGPDTQYF. The CDR3, as DNA: TGTGCCTGGACTGGAGGGGAGCGGGAGGGCCCAGATACGCAGTATTTT.